This T cell receptor beta chain was profiled in a study of blood T cell repertoires in COVID-19. Whole-study context: Samples of COVID-19 (acute and convalescent) were obtained from the United States, Italy and Spain. Sample material is recorded as cDNA or gDNA derived from T cells, B-cell-depleted T cells, or PBMCs.

In the authors' methods: Reference gene primer amplification gave estimated nucleated cell counts. Clones were read by immunoSEQ multiplex PCR, and TCRdb kept only the in-frame ones, dropping some. That table supplies the V and J calls and clone size; D and trimming were determined from the DNA. This table has 89,000 or so clones, roughly 88% appearing once. The CDR3 covers 15 residues. CDR1 and CDR2 from the germline V gene are SGHRS and YFSETQ. With 0 bases removed from V and 1 base from J, the gap between germline ends came to 10 bases. The source material was peripheral blood. The sequence derives from a human donor in a cohort sampled during active COVID-19. The chain links TRBV5-1 to TRBJ1-1; maybe TRBD1 (6 bases). The CDR3 DNA sequence: TGCGCCAGCAGCTTGGAGTGGGGGCAGAACACTGAAGCTTTCTTT. Residues: CASSLEWGQNTEAFF.